These T cell receptor beta chains were read from a single sample in a study of blood T cell repertoires in COVID-19. Measured with immunoSEQ multiplex PCR; TCRdb has only the in-frame clones, and not every one. This sample has hundreds of thousands of clones; 65% to 90% occur once, and the top ten carry approximately 14%. Sequencing was performed on peripheral blood. The receptors derive from a woman in her sixties or seventies with COVID-19, enrolled during active disease. Both conserved end residues are part of each CDR3. Each record gives: V gene, D gene, clone size, J gene, CDR3 DNA, CDR3 protein. The D gene is left open where the match is weak. Size is stated for part of the rows, as once, few or many counts, or as a class when the clone is expanded.

v_call: TRBV6-2/TRBV6-3
d_call: -
clone_size: -
j_call: TRBJ2-2
cdr3_nt: TGTGCCAGCAGTTACCCCCTAGGGGGGAACACCGGGGAGCTGTTTTTT
cdr3_aa: CASSYPLGGNTGELFF

v_call: TRBV15
d_call: -
clone_size: -
j_call: TRBJ2-5
cdr3_nt: TGTGCCACCAGCAGATCCCAGGTGGAGACCCAGTACTTC
cdr3_aa: CATSRSQVETQYF

v_call: TRBV5-1
d_call: TRBD1
clone_size: -
j_call: TRBJ2-3
cdr3_nt: TGCGCCAGCAGCATTGGGACAGTCTCCGGAGATACGCAGTATTTT
cdr3_aa: CASSIGTVSGDTQYF

v_call: TRBV5-1
d_call: -
clone_size: -
j_call: TRBJ1-1
cdr3_nt: TGCGCCAGCAGCCGACAGTTCATGAACACTGAAGCTTTCTTT
cdr3_aa: CASSRQFMNTEAFF

v_call: TRBV21-1
d_call: -
clone_size: once
j_call: TRBJ1-1
cdr3_nt: TGTGCCAGCAGCAAAGGGAGGGACAGGGAGACTGAAGCTTTCTTT
cdr3_aa: CASSKGRDRETEAFF

v_call: TRBV2
d_call: TRBD2
clone_size: once
j_call: TRBJ2-3
cdr3_nt: TGTGCCAGCGTCAGGACTAGCGGGGCCCACACAGATACGCAGTATTTT
cdr3_aa: CASVRTSGAHTDTQYF

v_call: TRBV19
d_call: -
clone_size: -
j_call: TRBJ2-7
cdr3_nt: TGTGCCAGTAGTATTAAGGCCAGAGGAGACGAGCAGTACTTC
cdr3_aa: CASSIKARGDEQYF

v_call: TRBV4-3
d_call: -
clone_size: -
j_call: TRBJ2-4
cdr3_nt: TGCGCCAGCAGCCAAGAGCCTCAGGGTTATGTAGCCAAAAACATTCAGTACTTC
cdr3_aa: CASSQEPQGYVAKNIQYF

v_call: TRBV2
d_call: -
clone_size: once
j_call: TRBJ1-1
cdr3_nt: TGTGCCAGCAGTGTATCCCAGGCTTCTAACACTGAAGCTTTCTTT
cdr3_aa: CASSVSQASNTEAFF

v_call: TRBV7-9
d_call: -
clone_size: -
j_call: TRBJ2-5
cdr3_nt: TGTGCCAGCACTCCGGGTCCTTCCAGGACCCAGTACTTC
cdr3_aa: CASTPGPSRTQYF

v_call: TRBV18
d_call: -
clone_size: once
j_call: TRBJ2-7
cdr3_nt: TGTGCCAGCTCACCACGACAGGATCCCTACGAGCAGTACTTC
cdr3_aa: CASSPRQDPYEQYF

v_call: TRBV11-2
d_call: TRBD2
clone_size: once
j_call: TRBJ2-7
cdr3_nt: TGTGCCAGCAGCTTATCGACTTCTGCTAGCGGCTACGAGCAGTACTTC
cdr3_aa: CASSLSTSASGYEQYF

v_call: TRBV18
d_call: -
clone_size: -
j_call: TRBJ2-3
cdr3_nt: TGTGCCAGCTCACCACCCGGTAGCAGCACGGATACGCAGTATTTT
cdr3_aa: CASSPPGSSTDTQYF

v_call: TRBV6-6
d_call: -
clone_size: -
j_call: TRBJ1-1
cdr3_nt: TGTGCCAGCAGTGACTACGGGTGGGAGCGTAACACTGAAGCTTTCTTT
cdr3_aa: CASSDYGWERNTEAFF

v_call: TRBV9
d_call: TRBD1
clone_size: once
j_call: TRBJ1-2
cdr3_nt: TGTGCCAGCCCTGCCGGGACAGGGCCCTATGGCTACACCTTC
cdr3_aa: CASPAGTGPYGYTF

v_call: TRBV5-4
d_call: TRBD1
clone_size: -
j_call: TRBJ1-2
cdr3_nt: TGTGCCAGCAGCACTTCTCAGGGGGCGGGTGGCTACACCTTC
cdr3_aa: CASSTSQGAGGYTF